This TCR beta chain is from a study of T cell responses to AZD1222 COVID-19 vaccine. Notes on the study in general: Most donors were white British and more were female, and clonal diversity was possibly underestimated. Unmutated variant regions are reportedly the target of nearly half of TCRs that are spike-specific. Spike-specific TCR breadth and depth grew following two AZD1222 doses. The study found vaccine-associated CD4 TCRs spanning spike, dominant at 160-218 and 743-854.

Germline loops: CDR1 MNHEY, CDR2 SVGEGT. The V end was cut by 4 bases, the J end by 5 bases, with 12 bases between. The CDR3 is 14 amino acids. Assay: immunoSEQ multiplex PCR; the TCRdb copy retains only in-frame clones and omits some. The sample lists approximately 110,000 clones, 88% occurring once. Details on this clone: The antigen remains unidentified.

The TCR sequence derives from an adult in good health. This sample comprised peripheral blood, obtained on day 0 of AZD1222 vaccination. The V call is TRBV6-2 or TRBV6-3, the J call TRBJ1-5; no clear D gene. The CDR3 DNA reads as TGTGCCAGCAGTTCCTACAGTTCTCATCAGCCCCAGCATTTT. As protein: CASSSYSSHQPQHF.